The source of this T cell receptor (beta chain) is a study of cytomegalovirus exposure and HLA in healthy donors (dated by TCRdb to 2016 to 2017). Study-wide context: According to a later analysis, one platform produced both the 120 validation repertoires and the 700 or so repertoires of the first cohort. The study was designed to test whether signatures of past pathogen exposure could be identified by cataloging public T cell receptors. Besides the first cohort of 550 to 750 subjects, a separate validation cohort made up of 120 different subjects was used. The study combined high-throughput TCR immunosequencing, statistical association of individual TCRs with disease status, and machine learning to predict cytomegalovirus infection status. Here is what the overall study found, with its caveats: Three of the identified cytomegalovirus-associated TCR beta chains were confirmed in vitro to be specific for cytomegalovirus antigens. The classifier was reported to diagnose cytomegalovirus status with high specificity and sensitivity in both the original cohort and the validation cohort. While some public TCRs were present in many individuals, most TCR sequences turned up only very rarely across donors. The validation cohort had no HLA typing available for a later analysis, so co-occurrence within that cohort was assessed over all 120 repertoires. A total of 164 TCR beta chains were listed by the study as associated with cytomegalovirus. A later analysis found that TCRs clustered in the first cohort also tended to co-occur in the 120 validation repertoires, with approximately 93% of cluster scores above 0. The authors suggested that the approach could potentially be generalized to other disease states and immunological phenotypes.

Spanning cysteine to phenylalanine, the CDR3 consists of 17 amino acids. Here the CDR3 DNA is all that survives: 51 bases in frame from base 1. V loses 6 bases of germline sequence and J loses 2 bases, and the interval between the two ends is 21 bases. The germline V gene sets CDR1 to SNHLY and CDR2 to FYNNEI. Donors formed part of the validation cohort, which comprised 120 subjects and was distinct from the first cohort of 670 or so subjects. This clone was counted once. The antigen this receptor binds is unknown. Per-nucleotide qualities are absent, and no much larger clonotype sits a single base away. The receptor library was made with the immunoSEQ multiplex PCR assay. Per the authors' processing: A statistical classification framework was built for diagnosing cytomegalovirus status from the catalog of TCR beta chain sequences. The immuneACCESS repertoire file appears here via TCRdb, limited to in-frame rearrangements. These files lack a portion of the clones; in checked studies, under half of the deficit traces to unresolved V genes, and the cause of the others is not known. The V and J calls and clone size are taken from that table; D and trimming were inferred from the DNA. The sample table lists tens of thousands of clones, approximately 93% of them with a count of one. The ten most abundant clones make up around 5.8% of the sample.

The material sequenced was PBMCs. In this chain, TRBV2 is recombined with TRBJ2-3; the D region possibly corresponds to TRBD1 (6 bases align). The receptor was derived from a young woman in good health and CMV-seronegative. In nucleotides, the sequence is TGTGCCAGCAGCGTAGACGAACAGGGCCGATCCACAGATACGCAGTATTTT. Its protein reads: CASSVDEQGRSTDTQYF. With the portions outside the CDR3 filled from the reference TRBV2 and TRBJ2-3 genes, the complete variable region becomes EPEVTQTPSHQVTQMGQEVILRCVPISNHLYFYWYRQILGQKVEFLVSFYNNEISEKSEIFDDQFSVERPDGSNFTLKIRSTKLEDSAMYFCASSVDEQGRSTDTQYFGPGTRLTVL.